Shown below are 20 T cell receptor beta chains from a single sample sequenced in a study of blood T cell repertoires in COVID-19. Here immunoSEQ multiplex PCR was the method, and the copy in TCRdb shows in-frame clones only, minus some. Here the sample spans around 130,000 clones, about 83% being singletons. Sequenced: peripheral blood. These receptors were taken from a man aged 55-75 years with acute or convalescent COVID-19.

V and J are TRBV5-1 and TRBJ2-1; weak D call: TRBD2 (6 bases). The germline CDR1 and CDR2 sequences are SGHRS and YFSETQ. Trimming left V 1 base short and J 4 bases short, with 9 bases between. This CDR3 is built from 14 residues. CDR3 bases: TGCGCCAGCAGCTTGAGGAGGGATTACAATGAGCAGTTCTTC. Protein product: CASSLRRDYNEQFF.

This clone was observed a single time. CDR3 sequence reads: CASSRTTGSNTEAFF. CDR3 DNA: TGTGCCAGCAGCCGCACGACAGGGTCCAACACTGAAGCTTTCTTT. The V and J genes are TRBV9 and TRBJ1-1, with TRBD1 matching over 7 bases. CDR3 length: 15 amino acids. V was clipped by 4 bases and J by 2 bases; unmatched bases: 8. Germline V gene data show CDR1 as SGDLS and CDR2 as YYNGEE.

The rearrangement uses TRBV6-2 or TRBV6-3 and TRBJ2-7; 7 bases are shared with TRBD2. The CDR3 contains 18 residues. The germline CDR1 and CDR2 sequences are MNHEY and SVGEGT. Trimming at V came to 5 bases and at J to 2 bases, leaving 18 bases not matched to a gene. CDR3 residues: CASSLGRLSSGRPYEQYF. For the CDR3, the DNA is TGTGCCAGCAGTCTTGGCCGCTTGAGTAGCGGGCGCCCCTACGAGCAGTACTTC.

This chain's CDR3 is CSAWDSAQEQYF. CDR3 nucleotide sequence: TGCAGCGCCTGGGACTCCGCTCAGGAGCAGTACTTC. This chain links TRBV29-1 with TRBJ2-7; maybe TRBD2 (6 bases). CDR3 length: 12 residues. V shed 7 bases and J shed 7 bases, with 17 bases lying between them. CDR1 and CDR2 (germline): SQVTM, ANQGSEA.

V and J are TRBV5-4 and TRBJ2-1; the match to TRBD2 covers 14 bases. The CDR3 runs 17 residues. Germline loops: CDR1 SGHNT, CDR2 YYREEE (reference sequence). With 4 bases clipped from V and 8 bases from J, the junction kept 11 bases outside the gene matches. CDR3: CASSPGLAGGPRHEQFF. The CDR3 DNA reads TGTGCCAGCAGCCCCGGACTAGCGGGAGGTCCCCGTCATGAGCAGTTCTTC.

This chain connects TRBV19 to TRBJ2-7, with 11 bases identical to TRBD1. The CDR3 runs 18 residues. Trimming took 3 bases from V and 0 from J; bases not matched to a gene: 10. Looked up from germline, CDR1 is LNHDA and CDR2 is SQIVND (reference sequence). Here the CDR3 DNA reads TGTGCCAGTAGTATTCGGGACAGGGGGTCCCGACTCTCCTACGAGCAGTACTTC. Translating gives CASSIRDRGSRLSYEQYF. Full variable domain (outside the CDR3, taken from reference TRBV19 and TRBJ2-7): DGGITQSPKYLFRKEGQNVTLSCEQNLNHDAMYWYRQDPGQGLRLIYYSQIVNDFQKGDIAEGYSVSREKKESFPLTVTSAQKNPTAFYLCASSIRDRGSRLSYEQYFGPGTRLTVT.

The CDR3 spells CASSREFSGANVLTF. The CDR3 DNA is TGTGCCAGCAGCCGCGAGTTCTCTGGGGCCAACGTCCTGACTTTC. The V call is TRBV5-4, the J call TRBJ2-6; no definite D call. This CDR3 is 15 amino acids long. Trimming pared 4 bases from V and 0 bases from J, leaving 8 bases between. The germline gives CDR1 SGHNT, CDR2 YYREEE (reference sequence).

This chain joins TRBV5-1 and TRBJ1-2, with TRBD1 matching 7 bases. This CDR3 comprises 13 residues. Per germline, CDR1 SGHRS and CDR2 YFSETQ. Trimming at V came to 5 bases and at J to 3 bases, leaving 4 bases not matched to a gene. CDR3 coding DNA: TGCGCCAGCAGGCCAACAGGGGACTATGGCTACACCTTC. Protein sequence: CASRPTGDYGYTF.

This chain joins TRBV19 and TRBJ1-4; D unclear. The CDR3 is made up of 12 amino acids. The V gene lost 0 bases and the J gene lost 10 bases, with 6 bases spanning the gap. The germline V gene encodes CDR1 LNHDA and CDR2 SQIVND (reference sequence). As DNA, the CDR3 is TGTGCCAGTAGTATAGAGGGGAGAAAACTGTTTTTT. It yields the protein CASSIEGRKLFF.

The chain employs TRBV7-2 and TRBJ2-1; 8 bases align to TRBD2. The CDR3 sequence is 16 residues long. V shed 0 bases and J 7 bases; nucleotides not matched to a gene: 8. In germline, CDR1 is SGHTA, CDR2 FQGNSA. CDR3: CASSLAPPGLVNEQFF. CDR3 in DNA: TGTGCCAGCAGCTTAGCCCCACCGGGACTAGTAAATGAGCAGTTCTTC.

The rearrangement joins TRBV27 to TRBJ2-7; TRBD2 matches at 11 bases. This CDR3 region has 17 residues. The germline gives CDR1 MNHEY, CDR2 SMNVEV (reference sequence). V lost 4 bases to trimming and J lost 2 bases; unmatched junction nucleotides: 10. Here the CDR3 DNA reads TGTGCCAGCAGTTGGACCCCTAGCGGGAGGTCCACCTACGAGCAGTACTTC. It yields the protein CASSWTPSGRSTYEQYF.

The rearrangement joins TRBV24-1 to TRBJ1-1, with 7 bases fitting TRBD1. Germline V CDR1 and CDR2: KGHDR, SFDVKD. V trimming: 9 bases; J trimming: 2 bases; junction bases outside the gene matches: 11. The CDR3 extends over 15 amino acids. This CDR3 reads CATHDGRQGNTEAFF. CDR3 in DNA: TGTGCCACCCATGACGGAAGACAGGGAAACACTGAAGCTTTCTTT.

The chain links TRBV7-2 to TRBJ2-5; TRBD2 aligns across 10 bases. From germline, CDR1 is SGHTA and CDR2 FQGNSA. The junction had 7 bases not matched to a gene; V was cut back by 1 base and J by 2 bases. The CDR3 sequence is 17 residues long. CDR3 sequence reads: CASSLVALAGVQETQYF. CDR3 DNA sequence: TGTGCCAGCAGCTTAGTGGCGCTAGCGGGAGTTCAAGAGACCCAGTACTTC.

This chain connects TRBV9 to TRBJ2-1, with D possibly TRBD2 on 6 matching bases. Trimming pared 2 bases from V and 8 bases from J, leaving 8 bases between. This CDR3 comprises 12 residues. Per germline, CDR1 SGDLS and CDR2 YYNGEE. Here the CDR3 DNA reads TGTGCCAGCAGCGTTTCTAGCGATGAGCAGTTCTTC. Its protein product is CASSVSSDEQFF.

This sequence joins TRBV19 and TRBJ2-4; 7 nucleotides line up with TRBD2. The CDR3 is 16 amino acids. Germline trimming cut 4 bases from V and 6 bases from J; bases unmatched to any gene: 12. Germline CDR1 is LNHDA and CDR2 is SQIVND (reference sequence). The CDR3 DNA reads TGTGCCAGTAGTAAAAATGAGGCGGGGGATGGAAACATTCAGTACTTC. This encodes CASSKNEAGDGNIQYF. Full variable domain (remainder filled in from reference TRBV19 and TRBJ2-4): DGGITQSPKYLFRKEGQNVTLSCEQNLNHDAMYWYRQDPGQGLRLIYYSQIVNDFQKGDIAEGYSVSREKKESFPLTVTSAQKNPTAFYLCASSKNEAGDGNIQYFGAGTRLSVL.

This CDR3 is CASSNRSPYGYTF. The CDR3 DNA reads as TGTGCCAGCAGTAATCGGTCTCCCTATGGCTACACCTTC. J is TRBJ1-2 and V is TRBV11-2; D is unclear. With 6 bases removed from V and 4 bases from J, the gap between germline ends came to 12 bases. The germline V gene has CDR1 SGHAT and CDR2 FQNNGV. The CDR3 consists of 13 residues.

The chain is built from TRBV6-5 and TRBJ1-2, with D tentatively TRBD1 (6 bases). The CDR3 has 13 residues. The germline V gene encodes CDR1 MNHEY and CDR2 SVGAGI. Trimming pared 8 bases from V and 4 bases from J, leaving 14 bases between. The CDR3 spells CASAGTQSYGYTF. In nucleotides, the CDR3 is TGTGCCAGCGCCGGGACACAATCCTATGGCTACACCTTC.

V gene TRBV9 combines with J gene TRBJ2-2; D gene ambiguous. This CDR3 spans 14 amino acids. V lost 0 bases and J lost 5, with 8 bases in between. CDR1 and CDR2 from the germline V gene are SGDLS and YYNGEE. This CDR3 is CASSVDLVTGELFF. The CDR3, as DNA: TGTGCCAGCAGCGTAGACCTAGTTACCGGGGAGCTGTTTTTT.

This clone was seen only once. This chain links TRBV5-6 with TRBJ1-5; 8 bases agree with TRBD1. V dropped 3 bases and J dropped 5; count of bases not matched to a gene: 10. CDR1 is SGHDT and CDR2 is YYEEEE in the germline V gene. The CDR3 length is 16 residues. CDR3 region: CASSSLRGRGDQPQHF. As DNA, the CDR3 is TGTGCCAGCAGCTCCCTCAGGGGGCGAGGCGATCAGCCCCAGCATTTT.

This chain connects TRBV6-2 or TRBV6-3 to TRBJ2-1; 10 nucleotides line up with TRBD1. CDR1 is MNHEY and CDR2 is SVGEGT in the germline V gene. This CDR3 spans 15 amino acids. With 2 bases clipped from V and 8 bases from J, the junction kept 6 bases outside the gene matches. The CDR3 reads CASSYKGQGRDEQFF. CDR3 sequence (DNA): TGTGCCAGCAGTTACAAGGGACAGGGGCGCGATGAGCAGTTCTTC.